This T cell receptor (beta chain) derives from a study of shared clonotypes between healthy human individuals. General study points: Shared clonotypes: roughly 4.7% naive CD4, around 3.7% naive CD8, around 2.2% memory CD4, roughly 0.4% memory CD8. Read depth was anticipated to influence clonotype sharing among donors. Naive subsets typically showed greater estimated richness than memory subsets.

In the case of this clone: Its antigen is undetermined.

This table comes from immunoSEQ multiplex PCR, and its TCRdb copy is limited to in-frame clones, with some not included. Here the sample spans 330,000 or so clones, roughly 70% being singletons. CDR3 length: 16 residues. V lost 0 bases and J 0 bases, leaving 8 bases between the germline ends. The germline V gene has CDR1 LGHNA and CDR2 YNFKEQ. Donors were healthy HIV-negative adults without recent acute infections or vaccinations. The clonotype comes from a man between 25 and 39 years old in good health. J is TRBJ2-2 and V is TRBV4-2; D remains ambiguous. Material for sequencing was memory CD4+ T cells sorted from blood. Subset defined: CD45RA-negative fraction. The CDR3 bases are TGTGCCAGCAGCCAAGATTTACACACGAACACCGGGGAGCTGTTTTTT. Translation: CASSQDLHTNTGELFF.